The 21 T cell receptor beta chains below were found in one sample sequenced in a study of OX40 agonist ivuxolimab in advanced cancers. Only in-frame clones appear in the TCRdb table, and some are missing; sequencing was by immunoSEQ multiplex PCR. The sample shows 90,000 to 100,000 clones, over 75% of them seen only once. Here the sequenced sample was CD4+ or CD8+ T cells sorted from blood, taken in a trial of the OX40 agonist ivuxolimab. The receptors were sampled from an adult with an advanced solid tumor such as melanoma, head and neck, liver or kidney cancer.

The chain links TRBV5-5 to TRBJ2-2, with D tentatively TRBD2 (6 bases). The ends were cut back, 4 bases at V and 3 bases at J, with 13 bases in the middle. In germline, CDR1 is SGHKS, CDR2 YYEKEE (reference sequence). The length of the CDR3 is 15 residues. The CDR3 DNA sequence: TGTGCCAGCAGCCCCGGGACTCTACACACCGGGGAGCTGTTTTTT. This translates into CASSPGTLHTGELFF.

The V gene is TRBV11-3, the J gene TRBJ2-2; tentative D call: TRBD1 (6 bases). V gave up 3 bases and J gave up 1 base, with 9 bases separating them. This CDR3 is 15 amino acids long. In germline, CDR1 is SGHNT, CDR2 YENEEA. CDR3 protein: CASSFRGGNTGELFF. The CDR3 DNA sequence: TGTGCCAGCAGCTTCCGAGGGGGGAACACCGGGGAGCTGTTTTTT.

This rearrangement joins TRBV7-2 to TRBJ2-7; TRBD2 matches 9 bases. Germline V gene data show CDR1 as SGHTA and CDR2 as FQGNSA. This CDR3 is 13 amino acids long. With 5 bases clipped from V and 4 bases from J, the junction kept 3 bases outside the gene matches. CDR3 in DNA: TGTGCCAGCAGCAGACTAGCGGTTTACGAGCAGTACTTC. Translated: CASSRLAVYEQYF.

The chain joins TRBV28 to TRBJ1-3; no definite D call. V lost 7 bases and J 0 bases, leaving 13 bases between the germline ends. This CDR3 region has 15 residues. Germline V gene sequence: CDR1 MDHEN, CDR2 SYDVKM. The CDR3 region is CASTRTPVSGNTIYF. CDR3 nucleotides: TGTGCCAGCACACGAACACCTGTCTCTGGAAACACCATATATTTT.

This CDR3 is CATLRHTGELFF. For the CDR3, the DNA is TGTGCCACCCTTCGGCACACCGGGGAGCTGTTTTTT. The chain joins TRBV28 to TRBJ2-2; no reliable D call. The V and J ends lost 10 bases and 3 bases respectively, with 9 bases between them. This CDR3 comprises 12 residues. Germline-derived CDR1 and CDR2 are MDHEN and SYDVKM.

This chain links TRBV5-1 with TRBJ2-3; D is possibly TRBD2 (6 bases). Germline V gives CDR1 SGHRS, CDR2 YFSETQ. The CDR3 contains 15 residues. V dropped 3 bases and J dropped 3 bases, with 14 bases sitting between them. Here the CDR3 DNA reads TGCGCCAGCAGCTCCGGAGGGCCTCTTACAGATACGCAGTATTTT. Protein product: CASSSGGPLTDTQYF. The variable domain in full, with the rest retrieved from reference TRBV5-1 and TRBJ2-3, is KAGVTQTPRYLIKTRGQQVTLSCSPISGHRSVSWYQQTPGQGLQFLFEYFSETQRNKGNFPGRFSGRQFSNSRSEMNVSTLELGDSALYLCASSSGGPLTDTQYFGPGTRLTVL.

This clone was detected once. The chain employs TRBV5-1 and TRBJ2-1; D uncertain. Germline CDR1 SGHRS, CDR2 YFSETQ. Trimming shortened V by 1 base and J by 6 bases, and 17 bases separated the two germline ends. The CDR3 is made up of 16 amino acids. In DNA, the CDR3 is TGCGCCAGCAGCTTGTCTCCCACCGTGTTGGCCAATGAGCAGTTCTTC. Its protein is CASSLSPTVLANEQFF.

The rearrangement joins TRBV5-1 to TRBJ2-1; a possible D gene is TRBD2 (5 bases). CDR1 and CDR2 (germline): SGHRS, YFSETQ. The CDR3 contains 13 residues. The germline V and J ends were trimmed by 4 bases and 10 bases, with 15 bases remaining between them. The CDR3, as DNA: TGCGCCAGCAGCGGAGGACCCCTCCGGGAGCAGTTCTTC. Translation gives CASSGGPLREQFF.

This chain links TRBV27 with TRBJ2-7; 7 positions agree with TRBD2. V shed 6 bases, J shed 2 bases, and the junction held 10 bases outside the gene matches. From germline, CDR1 is MNHEY and CDR2 SMNVEV (reference sequence). The CDR3 runs 15 residues. The CDR3 sequence: CASRPLGGSTYEQYF. The CDR3 nucleotides read TGTGCCAGCAGACCCCTGGGAGGGAGCACCTACGAGCAGTACTTC.

The V call is TRBV4-2, the J call TRBJ2-1; the match to TRBD2 covers 12 bases. The V gene end was trimmed by 4 bases and the J gene end by 5 bases; junction bases not matched to a gene: 6. The CDR3 has 16 amino acids. The V gene's germline CDR1 is LGHNA and CDR2 YNFKEQ. The CDR3 nucleotides read TGTGCCAGCAGCCCACGGACTAGCGGGAAGGACAATGAGCAGTTCTTC. Translation gives CASSPRTSGKDNEQFF.

This chain joins TRBV12-2 and TRBJ1-4; the table gives TRBD1 as D, unverified against the DNA. TRBV12-2 corresponds to a pseudogene. The CDR3 covers 18 residues. The CDR3 loop is CASRLAYYRQSDNEKLFF. Written as DNA, the CDR3 is TGTGCAAGTCGCTTAGCATACTACCGACAGTCAGATAATGAAAAACTGTTTTTT.

The V and J genes are TRBV5-4 and TRBJ2-7; 9 bases fit TRBD1. Losses at the gene ends were 0 bases for V and 4 bases for J; bases not matched to a gene: 2. The CDR3 runs 14 residues. Germline V CDR1 and CDR2: SGHNT, YYREEE (reference sequence). The CDR3 reads CASSLEQGAYEQYF. CDR3 nucleotides: TGTGCCAGCAGCTTGGAACAGGGGGCTTACGAGCAGTACTTC.

The chain carries TRBV25-1 and TRBJ2-2; 12 bases match TRBD2. This CDR3 comprises 17 residues. J gave up 5 bases and V 4 bases, and 8 bases lay outside the gene matches. CDR1 is MGHDK and CDR2 is SYGVNS in the germline V gene. CDR3 loop: CASSASSGRGPTGELFF. The DNA of the CDR3 is TGTGCCAGCAGTGCCTCTAGCGGGAGGGGTCCAACCGGGGAGCTGTTTTTT.

The chain has TRBV2 and TRBJ1-2; D possibly corresponds to TRBD1 (6 bases). The CDR3 spans 13 residues. Germline V lookup: CDR1 SNHLY, CDR2 FYNNEI. V lost 6 bases and J 8 bases, leaving 16 bases between the germline ends. CDR3 coding DNA: TGTGCCAGCAGCGTGAGACAGGATGGCGGCTACACCTTC. It encodes CASSVRQDGGYTF. Combining the CDR3 with reference TRBV2 and TRBJ1-2 gives the whole variable domain EPEVTQTPSHQVTQMGQEVILRCVPISNHLYFYWYRQILGQKVEFLVSFYNNEISEKSEIFDDQFSVERPDGSNFTLKIRSTKLEDSAMYFCASSVRQDGGYTFGSGTRLTVV.

Here the CDR3 reads CASSLAIGQGQSVFF. CDR3 coding DNA: TGTGCCAGCAGCTTAGCGATAGGACAGGGACAATCGGTGTTTTTT. The chain has TRBV5-4 and TRBJ1-4, with 8 bases that match TRBD1. The germline gives CDR1 SGHNT, CDR2 YYREEE (reference sequence). Trimming cost V 2 bases and J 15 bases; bases outside gene matches: 15. This CDR3 contains 15 residues.

There are a few counts of this clone. The chain combines TRBV7-6 with TRBJ2-7; D perhaps matches TRBD1 (6 bases). CDR1 is SGHVS, CDR2 FNYEAQ, per germline. The CDR3 is 16 residues long. Between the trimmed V and J ends, which lost 1 base and 5 bases, there was a span of 18 bases. CDR3 region: CASSLESAQGFDEQYF. In DNA form, the CDR3 reads TGTGCCAGCAGCTTAGAATCGGCACAGGGTTTTGACGAGCAGTACTTC.

The chain uses TRBV13 and TRBJ2-7, with 10 bases identical to TRBD1. CDR1 is PRHDT and CDR2 is FYEKMQ in the germline V gene (reference sequence). V shed 5 bases, J shed 6 bases, and the junction held 10 bases outside the gene matches. This CDR3 has 15 residues. CDR3 region: CASSQTGTGAAEQYF. The CDR3 nucleotides are TGTGCCAGCAGCCAAACCGGGACAGGGGCCGCCGAGCAGTACTTC.

This chain connects TRBV5-4 to TRBJ2-7; 11 bases map to TRBD2. The CDR3 totals 15 residues. The trim removed 4 bases at V and 3 bases at J, leaving 6 bases unmatched. Germline assignment: CDR1 SGHNT and CDR2 YYREEE (reference sequence). The CDR3, as DNA: TGTGCCAGCAGCGCCCCGACTAGCGGGAACTACGAGCAGTACTTC. This sequence encodes CASSAPTSGNYEQYF.

This CDR3 reads CASSYGQGDSLEQYF. CDR3 nucleotide sequence: TGTGCCAGTAGTTACGGACAAGGAGATTCCCTCGAGCAGTACTTC. This chain uses TRBV19 with TRBJ2-5; a weak D match, TRBD1 (5 bases). The DNA end lines up better with TRBJ2-7; the J call may be wrong. This CDR3 comprises 15 residues. Germline lookup yields CDR1 LNHDA and CDR2 SQIVND (reference sequence).

The CDR3 DNA reads TGTGCCTCGCCGACTAGTGGGAACACCGGGGAGCTGTTTTTT. Residues: CASPTSGNTGELFF. The V call is TRBV30, the J call TRBJ2-2; possible D gene TRBD2, 6 bases. The CDR3 totals 14 residues. CDR1 is GTSNPN and CDR2 is SVGIG in the germline V gene (reference sequence). V was cut by 7 bases and J by 1 base, with 13 bases left in between.

The chain combines TRBV6-4 with TRBJ2-3; D gene ambiguous. The CDR3 sequence is 14 residues long. Germline assignment: CDR1 MRHNA and CDR2 SNTAGT. V shed 2 bases and J shed 0 bases, with 6 bases lying between them. CDR3 nucleotide sequence: TGTGCCAGCAGTGACGGCGAGAGCACAGATACGCAGTATTTT. This encodes CASSDGESTDTQYF.